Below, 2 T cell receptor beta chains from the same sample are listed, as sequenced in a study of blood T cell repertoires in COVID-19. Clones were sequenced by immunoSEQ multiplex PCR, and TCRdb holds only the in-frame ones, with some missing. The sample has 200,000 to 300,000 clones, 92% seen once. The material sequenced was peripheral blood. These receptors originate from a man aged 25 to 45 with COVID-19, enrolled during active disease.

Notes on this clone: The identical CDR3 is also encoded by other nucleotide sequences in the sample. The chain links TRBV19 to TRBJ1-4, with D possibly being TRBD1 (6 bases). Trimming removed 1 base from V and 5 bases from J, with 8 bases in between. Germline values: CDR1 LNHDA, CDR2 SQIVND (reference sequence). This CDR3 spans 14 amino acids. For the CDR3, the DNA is TGTGCCAGTAGTATAGGGACAGCAAATGAAAAACTGTTTTTT. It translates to CASSIGTANEKLFF.

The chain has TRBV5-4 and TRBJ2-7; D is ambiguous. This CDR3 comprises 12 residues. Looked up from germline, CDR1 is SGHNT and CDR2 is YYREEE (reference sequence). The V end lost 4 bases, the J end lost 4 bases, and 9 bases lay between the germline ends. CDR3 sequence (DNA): TGTGCCAGCAGCGCCAACACATACGAGCAGTACTTC. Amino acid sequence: CASSANTYEQYF.